This is a list of T cell receptor beta chains from one sample in a study of graft-versus-host responses after intestinal transplantation. The method was immunoSEQ multiplex PCR; TCRdb's version includes in-frame clones alone and lacks a portion of them. The sample yields roughly 92,000 clones, under 90% seen once. No antigens are known for them. Sequenced here: unstimulated CD4+ T cells sorted from spleen or lymph node cells, sampled before intestinal transplant. The receptors were sampled from a human donor who received an intestinal transplant. Both conserved end residues are trimmed from each CDR3.

>TRBV19|15|TRBJ1-6
ASSTHNRTGEASPLH
>TRBV19|14|TRBJ1-5
ATHPLGGPGNQPQH
>TRBV7-3|15|TRBJ2-2
ASSLLSGGAHTGELF
>TRBV2|11|TRBJ1-1
ASFKQGETEAF
>TRBV5-1|12|TRBJ2-1
ASGGVAGGDEQF
>TRBV10-1|11|TRBJ2-1
GLGDRDRNEQF
>TRBV14|11|TRBJ2-7
ASSRTVSYEQY
>TRBV7-2|12|TRBJ2-7
ASSSTTGLYEQY
>TRBV6-5|14|TRBJ2-5
ASSYSSSGGTETQY
>TRBV7-9|12|TRBJ1-1
ASSLAGTGGEAF
>TRBV27|12|TRBJ1-4
ASSLTGSNKKLF
>TRBV2|10|TRBJ1-1
ASTGVGTEAF
>TRBV11-3|11|TRBJ1-1
ASSFQENTEAF
>TRBV19|12|TRBJ2-1
ASGAVGSYNEQF
>TRBV25-1|9|TRBJ1-1
ASRRNTEAF
>TRBV6-1|14|TRBJ2-1
ASSEALAGGQDEQF
>TRBV11-2|11|TRBJ1-1
ASSLVQGPEAF
>TRBV25-1|13|TRBJ1-2
ASSEGRQGTYGYT
>TRBV7-3|11|TRBJ2-3
ASSLTMDNTQY
>TRBV18|14|TRBJ1-2
ASSPLRDRSNYGYT